This T cell receptor beta chain is drawn from a study of blood T cells in healthy people across ages (dated by TCRdb to 2014 to 2015). As for the study more broadly: Template switching captured roughly one uniquely barcoded TCR beta cDNA molecule per two T cells in model experiments. The study measured age-related changes in TCR beta repertoire diversity using deep sequencing normalized with unique cDNA molecular identifiers. To avoid experimental bias, donors of different ages were distributed randomly across sequencing lanes. The study analyzed two additional independent replicas of 1 million unique cDNA reads from the same blood draw for two donors, one aged 18 to 30 and one aged 80 or older. The donors were divided into four age groups: young (average approximately 15 years), middle-aged (about 40), aged (around 59) and long-lived (82).

This clonotype was counted between two and nine times. The specificity of this receptor is unknown. The sample holds no much larger clone one base away, and base qualities are not on file. Overall results and qualifications from the work: As age increased, observed TCR beta diversity per million T cells dropped in a roughly linear way, and a significant reduction was already evident by age 40. Donor CMV infection status was unknown, potentially confounding age-related changes in expanded clonotypes. Total diversity estimates from one million sequenced T cells were considered lower bounds and underestimates. Because profiling used bulk unsorted PBMCs, naive and antigen-experienced compartments could not be compared conclusively. The percentage of naive T cells measured by flow cytometry correlated strongly with observed TCR beta diversity. Compared with the aged group, the long-lived group had more naive CD4+ T cells, fewer expanded clones and increased TCR diversity, a pattern suggesting age selection.

The CDR3, cysteine through phenylalanine, is 13 amino acids long. Only the CDR3 portion is preserved as DNA: 39 bases, with reading frame beginning at the first base. Based on the germline V gene, the CDR1 and CDR2 sequences are SQVTM and ANQGSEA. At the junction V is shortened by 7 bases and J by 1 base, with 13 bases in between. Donors were 39 systemically healthy Caucasian individuals from Russia aged roughly 6 to 100 years. Each donor gave 9.5 to 10 milliliters of peripheral blood, drawn into EDTA-treated Vacutainer tubes. Ficoll-Paque density-gradient centrifugation was used to isolate PBMCs, with at least 7 million obtained per sample. Trizol reagent was used to extract total RNA from PBMCs, with at least 5.5 micrograms per sample. For every donor, flow cytometry on a PBMC aliquot measured the percentage of naive CD45RAhigh/CD27high T cells. Library preparation used 5' RACE. The sequencer was an Illumina HiSeq 2500. The second PCR ran for roughly 7 to 11 cycles and used a J-beta primer mix along with a sample-barcoded 5' primer. A unique molecular identifier was introduced onto each TCR beta cDNA molecule by a template-switch 5' adaptor carrying 12 random nucleotides. Each sample yielded at least 3 million CDR3-containing paired-end reads. All of the RNA was converted into first-strand cDNA using the Mint cDNA synthesis kit, with a TRBC-specific oligonucleotide serving as the primer. After uracil-DNA glycosylase treatment, a first 18-cycle PCR used universal primers M1SS and BC2_uni_R on all cDNA. On the study's bioinformatics: For normalization, 1 million high-quality reads were randomly selected from each sample, with every read carrying a distinct molecular identifier. Instead of being binned into consensus sequences, reads with shared molecular identifiers were discarded. CDR3 identification, clonotype clustering and error correction used MiTCR with a Q25 quality threshold and the strictest error-elimination algorithm. A nonparametric unseen species model with Euler transformation was used to estimate a lower bound on total TCR beta diversity. The public reads were run again by TCRdb, first through fastp at Q25 and then through MiXCR, and only productive beta chains were kept. Duplicate CDR3 protein sequences are folded into a single record with the most common DNA and genes. TCRdb's processing, not the authors', yielded these V and J calls. The sample table records 950,000 to 1,200,000 distinct CDR3 sequences; 35% to 40% of these occur just once. The biggest ten clones account for roughly 14% of the sample.

The clonotype comes from a man aged 18-30 years in good health. The rearrangement combines TRBV29-1 with TRBJ1-1; the best D guess is TRBD1, with 5 bases matching. Sample: blood. The nucleotide sequence is TGCAGCGCAAACCTACAGGCGAACACTGAAGCTTTCTTT. Its translation is CSANLQANTEAFF.